This T cell receptor beta chain stems from a study of patients and donors after allogeneic stem cell transplantation. The germline V and J ends were trimmed by 4 bases and 2 bases, with 5 bases remaining between them. Germline V lookup: CDR1 MDHEN, CDR2 SYDVKM. This CDR3 contains 12 residues. TCRdb passed the RT-PCR reads through MiXCR, listing each CDR3 protein once. The sample consists of roughly 230,000 distinct CDR3 sequences, 13% to 15% of them appearing once. The sample consisted of blood, either unsorted or a sorted T cell fraction (not recorded which). This TCR came from a human donor who was either an allogeneic HSCT recipient or a stem cell or donor lymphocyte infusion donor (not recorded which). It is not recorded whose cells these are; they may come from a transplant donor. This chain uses TRBV28 with TRBJ1-2; D remains ambiguous. The CDR3 nucleotides are TGTGCCAGCAGTTCGGGGAACTATGGCTACACCTTC. Its translation is CASSSGNYGYTF.